The rows below give T cell receptor beta chains drawn from one sample of a study of cytomegalovirus exposure and HLA in healthy donors. TCRdb's copy holds only in-frame clones and misses some; the assay was immunoSEQ multiplex PCR. The sample yields some 130,000 clones, 70% to 80% seen once. Material: PBMCs. The receptors here all came from a woman aged 55-69 years in good health and CMV-seronegative. The conserved cysteine and the conserved F or W are not part of the CDR3 here. Clone size appears in some rows only: once, few, many, or a class for an expanded clone.

size	V	J	CDR3
once	TRBV5-1	TRBJ2-5	ASSLGQARETQY
.	TRBV28	TRBJ2-5	ASSLGGSGRQETQY
.	TRBV2	TRBJ2-1	ASRAFSPYNEQF
.	TRBV18	TRBJ1-1	ASSPRRARDTEAF
.	TRBV2	TRBJ2-4	ASGGHQAKNIQY
.	TRBV9	TRBJ2-1	ASSVGGGSGNEQF
.	TRBV5-4	TRBJ1-2	ASSLDQGSYGYT
.	TRBV28	TRBJ2-4	ASSRLTVTKNIQY
.	TRBV10-3	TRBJ1-5	AIRGGEIQPQH
few	TRBV5-8	TRBJ1-1	ASSPTGTEAF
.	TRBV7-8	TRBJ2-7	ASSSELAGPGGPPYEQY
.	TRBV5-1	TRBJ2-2	ASSIRPPGQGANGELF
.	TRBV4-1	TRBJ2-1	ASSQGLATTNEQF
.	TRBV2	TRBJ1-5	ASSEAGGGNQPQH
.	TRBV14	TRBJ1-3	ASSQGRGQLSGNTIY